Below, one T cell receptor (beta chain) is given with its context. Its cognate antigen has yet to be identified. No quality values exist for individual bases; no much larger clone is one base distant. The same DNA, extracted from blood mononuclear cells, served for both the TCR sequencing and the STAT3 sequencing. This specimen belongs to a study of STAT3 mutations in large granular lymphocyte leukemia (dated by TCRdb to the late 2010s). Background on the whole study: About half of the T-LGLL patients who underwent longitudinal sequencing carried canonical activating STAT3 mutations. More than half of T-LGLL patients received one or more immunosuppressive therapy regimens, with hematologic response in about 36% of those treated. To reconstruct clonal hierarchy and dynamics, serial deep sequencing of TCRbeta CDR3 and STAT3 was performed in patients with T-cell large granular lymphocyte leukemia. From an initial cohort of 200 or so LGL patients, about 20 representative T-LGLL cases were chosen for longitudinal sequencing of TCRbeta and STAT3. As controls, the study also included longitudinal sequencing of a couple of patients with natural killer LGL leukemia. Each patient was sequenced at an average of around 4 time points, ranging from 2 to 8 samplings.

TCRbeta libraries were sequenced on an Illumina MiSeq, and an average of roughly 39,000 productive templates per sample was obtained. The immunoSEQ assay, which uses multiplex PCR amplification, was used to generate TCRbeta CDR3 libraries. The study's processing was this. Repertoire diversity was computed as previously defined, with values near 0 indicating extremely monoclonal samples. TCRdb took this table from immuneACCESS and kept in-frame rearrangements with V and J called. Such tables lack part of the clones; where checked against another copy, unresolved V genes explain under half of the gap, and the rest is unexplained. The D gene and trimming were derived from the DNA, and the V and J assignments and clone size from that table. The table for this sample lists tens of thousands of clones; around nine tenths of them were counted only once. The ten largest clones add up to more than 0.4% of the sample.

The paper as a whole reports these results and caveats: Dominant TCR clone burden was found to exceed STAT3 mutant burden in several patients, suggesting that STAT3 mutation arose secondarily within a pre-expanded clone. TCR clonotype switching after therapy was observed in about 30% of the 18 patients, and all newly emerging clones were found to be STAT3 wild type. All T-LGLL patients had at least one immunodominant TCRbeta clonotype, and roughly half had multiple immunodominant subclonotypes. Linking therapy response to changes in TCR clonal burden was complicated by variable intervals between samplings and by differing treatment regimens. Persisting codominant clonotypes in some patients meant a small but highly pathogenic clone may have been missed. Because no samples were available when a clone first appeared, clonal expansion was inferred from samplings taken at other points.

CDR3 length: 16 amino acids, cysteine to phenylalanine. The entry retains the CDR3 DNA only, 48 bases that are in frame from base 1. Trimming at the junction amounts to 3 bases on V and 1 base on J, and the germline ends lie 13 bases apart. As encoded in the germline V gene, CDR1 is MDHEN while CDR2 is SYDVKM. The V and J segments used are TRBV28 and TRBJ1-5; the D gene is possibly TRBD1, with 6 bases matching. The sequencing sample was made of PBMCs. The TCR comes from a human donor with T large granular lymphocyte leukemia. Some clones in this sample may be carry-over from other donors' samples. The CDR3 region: CASSFAGGGSNQPQHF. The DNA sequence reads TGTGCCAGCAGTTTTGCGGGGGGCGGGAGCAATCAGCCCCAGCATTTT.